The clone carrying this T cell receptor beta chain was counted at least ten times. Its antigen is undetermined. A constant-region primer primed TCR beta cDNA synthesis from about 0.55 ug of total RNA. Researchers made the TCR beta libraries by running three nested multiplex PCR rounds with slightly modified ARM-PCR. The first two PCR rounds, roughly 9 cycles each, used TRBV1-TRBV30 forward primers and a C-beta reverse primer. From the multiplex PCR reads, TCRdb called clonotypes with MiXCR, one entry per CDR3 protein. This table holds about 120,000 distinct CDR3 sequences, 60% to 70% found once. The data are from a study of tumor-infiltrating lymphocytes in primary liver carcinoma. Study results and caveats: It was tumor-adjacent and tumor-blood pairs that overlapped less than tumor region pairs did. Blood fell significantly below tumors in its top-250-clone fraction (p = 0.039).

CDR3 length: 15 residues. The germline gives CDR1 PRHDT, CDR2 FYEKMQ (reference sequence). The V gene end was trimmed by 5 bases and the J gene end by 9 bases; junction bases not matched to a gene: 15. Unsorted bulk tissue of about 20-32 mg yielded co-extracted RNA and DNA. The V call is TRBV13, the J call TRBJ2-7; TRBD1 agrees at 8 bases. This TCR was sampled from a woman aged 60-75 years with primary liver carcinoma and hepatitis B virus infection. Sequencing used liver tumor tissue from sampling region 1. Subset given: tumor region T1, superior pole. CDR3 residues: CASSAWDRRVWGQYF. DNA of the CDR3: TGTGCCAGCAGCGCTTGGGACAGGCGGGTCTGGGGGCAGTACTTC.